This TCR beta chain derives from a study of blood T cell repertoires in COVID-19. Study in general: Researchers got acute and convalescent COVID-19 samples from the United States, Italy and Spain.

Sequencing used immunoSEQ multiplex PCR; TCRdb keeps in-frame clones, though not all of them. The sample contains approximately 90,000 clones, approximately 86% of which appear only once. There are 13 residues in the CDR3. Trimming pared 4 bases from V and 2 bases from J, leaving 6 bases between. CDR1 and CDR2 from the germline V gene are SGHTA and FQGNSA. This clone was seen a few times. The chain joins TRBV7-2 to TRBJ1-3; unclear D gene. This TCR derives from a woman older than 75 with acute or convalescent COVID-19. The sample was peripheral blood. The CDR3 reads CASSSSAGNTIYF. The CDR3 DNA follows: TGTGCCAGCAGCTCATCAGCTGGAAACACCATATATTTT.